This TCR beta chain was sequenced during a study of T cells after yellow fever vaccination. CDR3 size: 15 residues. Looked up from germline, CDR1 is MDHEN and CDR2 is SYDVKM. General study results and limits: Booster sampling recovered most clones from primary vaccination (under 97% CD4, just over 85% CD8).

A word on this clonotype: No antigen is known for it. A much larger clone differs by one base, so this may be a read error.

TCRdb processed the 5' RACE reads anew with MiXCR; each CDR3 protein has one entry. This sample carries hundreds of thousands of distinct CDR3 sequences, about 19% of them seen once, and the ten largest clones take roughly an eighth. This material consisted of PBMCs, taken 15 days after the yellow fever booster vaccination. The origin of this receptor is a man aged 25 to 40 who received the YFV17D yellow fever vaccine. The chain is built from TRBV28 and TRBJ1-5, with 10 bases fitting TRBD1. The CDR3 spells CGSTTTGGGYQPQHF. DNA of the CDR3: TGTGGCAGCACTACGACAGGGGGCGGATATCAGCCCCAGCATTTT.